This T cell receptor beta chain is drawn from a study of siplizumab effects on memory and regulatory T cells. Germline V lookup: CDR1 MNHEY, CDR2 SMNVEV (reference sequence). The CDR3 contains 16 residues. J lost 2 bases, V lost 4 bases, and 8 bases had no gene match. Concerning this clone: Its antigen is unknown.

General observations from the study: On average, under 75% of mappable alloreactive CD4+ clones were Treg-derived under siplizumab, against about 25% in controls. Siplizumab significantly decreased alloreactive sequences from unstimulated CD4+ memory cells. There was no confirmation of the suppressive function of proliferating Tregs from siplizumab cultures.

For a few donor pairs, CD4+ naive/memory and CD8+ naive/effector-memory/TEMRA unstimulated subsets were also sequenced. Sequencing was performed with immunoSEQ multiplex PCR; in TCRdb, only in-frame clones are kept and a portion is missing. The data show 57,000 or so clones, with approximately 79% seen just once and approximately 0.4% held by the top ten. Sample: memory CD4+ T cells sorted from blood. The rearrangement joins TRBV27 to TRBJ2-1; TRBD1 matches 7 bases. The sequence was collected from a human donor in good health. CDR3 DNA sequence: TGTGCCAGCAGTTCGGAGCCCGGGACAGCCTACAATGAGCAGTTCTTC. Translated, it gives CASSSEPGTAYNEQFF.